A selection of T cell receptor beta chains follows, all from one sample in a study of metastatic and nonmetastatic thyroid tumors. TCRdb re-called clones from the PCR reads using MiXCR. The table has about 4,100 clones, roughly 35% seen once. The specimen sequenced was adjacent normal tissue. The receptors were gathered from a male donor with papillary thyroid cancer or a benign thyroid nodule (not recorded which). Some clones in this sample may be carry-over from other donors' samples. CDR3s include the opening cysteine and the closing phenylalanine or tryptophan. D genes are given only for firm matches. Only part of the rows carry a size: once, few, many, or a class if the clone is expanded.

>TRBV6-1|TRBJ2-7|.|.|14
CASSEGLFMGEQYF
TGTGCCAGCAGTGAAGGGCTGTTCATGGGCGAGCAGTACTTC
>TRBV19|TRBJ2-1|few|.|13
CASSMGRHGEQFF
TGTGCCAGTAGTATGGGTCGACATGGAGAGCAGTTCTTC
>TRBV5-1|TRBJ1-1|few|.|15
CASSLGGGQLTEAFF
TGCGCCAGCAGCTTGGGGGGAGGACAGTTAACCGAAGCTTTCTTT
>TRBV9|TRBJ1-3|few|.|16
CASSVGGANSGNTIYF
TGTGCCAGCAGCGTAGGAGGGGCGAACTCTGGAAACACCATATATTTT
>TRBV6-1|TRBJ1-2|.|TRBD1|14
CASSEGTGLYGYTF
TGTGCCAGCAGTGAAGGGACAGGGCTCTATGGCTACACCTTC
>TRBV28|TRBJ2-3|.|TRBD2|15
CASSFPLAGTDAQEF
TGTGCCAGCAGTTTCCCTCTAGCGGGCACAGATGCGCAGGAGTTT
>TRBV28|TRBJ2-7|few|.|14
CASRDTLISYEQYF
TGTGCCAGCAGGGACACCTTGATATCCTACGAGCAGTACTTC
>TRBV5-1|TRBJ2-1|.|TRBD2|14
CASSVLAGANEQFF
TGCGCCAGCAGCGTCCTAGCGGGAGCCAATGAGCAGTTCTTC
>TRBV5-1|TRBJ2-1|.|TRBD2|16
CASSSETSGGINEQFF
TGCGCCAGCAGCTCTGAGACTAGCGGGGGGATCAATGAGCAGTTCTTC
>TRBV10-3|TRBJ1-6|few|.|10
CAISESPLHF
TGTGCCATCAGTGAGTCACCCCTCCACTTT
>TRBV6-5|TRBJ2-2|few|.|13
CATQFRGTGELFF
TGTGCCACCCAGTTCAGGGGCACCGGGGAGCTGTTTTTT
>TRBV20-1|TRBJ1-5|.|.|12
CSAGNWDQPQHF
TGCAGTGCTGGGAATTGGGATCAGCCCCAGCATTTT
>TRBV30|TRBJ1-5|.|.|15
CAWSVRAGINQPQHF
TGTGCCTGGAGTGTAAGGGCCGGGATCAATCAGCCCCAGCATTTT
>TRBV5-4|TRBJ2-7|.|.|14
CASSSSTRINEQYF
TGTGCCAGCAGTTCGAGCACCCGGATTAACGAGCAGTACTTC
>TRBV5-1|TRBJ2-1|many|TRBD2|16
CASSPSGLGLGNEQFF
TGCGCCAGCAGCCCATCGGGACTAGGTTTGGGTAATGAGCAGTTCTTC
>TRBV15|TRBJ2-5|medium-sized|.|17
CATSRDPLSRDLKTQYF
TGTGCCACCAGCAGAGATCCCCTCTCCCGAGATTTGAAGACCCAGTACTTC
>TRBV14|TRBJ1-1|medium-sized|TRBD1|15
CASSPRQGGNTEAFF
TGTGCCAGCAGCCCCCGACAGGGGGGAAACACTGAAGCTTTCTTT
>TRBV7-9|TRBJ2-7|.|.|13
CASSFDSPYEQYF
TGTGCCAGCAGCTTCGACAGTCCCTACGAGCAGTACTTC
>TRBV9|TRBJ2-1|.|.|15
CASSAREAAYNVQFF
TGTGCCAGCAGCGCTCGCGAAGCAGCCTACAATGTGCAGTTCTTC
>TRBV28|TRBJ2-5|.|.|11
CASRTALTQYF
TGTGCCAGCCGGACCGCGCTGACCCAGTACTTC
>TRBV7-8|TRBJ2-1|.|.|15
CASSLARQVLDEQFF
TGTGCCAGCAGCTTAGCGCGGCAAGTCTTGGATGAGCAGTTCTTC
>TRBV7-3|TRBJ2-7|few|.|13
CASSLTPSYEQYF
TGTGCCAGCAGCTTAACGCCGTCCTACGAGCAGTACTTC
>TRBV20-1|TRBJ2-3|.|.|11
CSATVADTQYF
TGCAGTGCTACGGTGGCGGATACGCAGTATTTT
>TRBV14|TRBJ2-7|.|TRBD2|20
CASSLKGGSVLAGPTDDQYF
TGTGCCAGCTCACTCAAAGGGGGGTCGGTACTAGCGGGACCTACCGACGATCAGTACTTC
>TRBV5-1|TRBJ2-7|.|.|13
CASKPSGTYEQYF
TGCGCCAGCAAACCATCCGGAACCTACGAGCAGTACTTC
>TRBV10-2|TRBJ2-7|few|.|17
CASSVGGGAGMSYEQYF
TGCGCCAGCAGTGTAGGGGGTGGGGCAGGGATGTCCTACGAGCAGTACTTC
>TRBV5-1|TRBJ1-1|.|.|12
CASSPETGEAFF
TGCGCCAGCAGCCCCGAGACAGGTGAAGCTTTCTTT
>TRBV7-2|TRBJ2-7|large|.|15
CASSPLGTVSNEQYF
TGTGCCAGCAGCCCTCTCGGGACGGTCTCGAACGAGCAGTACTTC
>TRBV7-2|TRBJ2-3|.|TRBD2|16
CASSIQRGGGADTQYF
TGTGCCAGCAGCATTCAGCGGGGGGGCGGGGCAGATACGCAGTATTTT